This T cell receptor (beta chain) was identified during a study of cytomegalovirus exposure and HLA in healthy donors. Researchers ran the PCR with 60 Vbeta and 13 Jbeta primers. Here immunoSEQ multiplex PCR was the method, and the copy in TCRdb shows in-frame clones only, minus some. This sample's clone table lists some 84,000 clones. The CDR3 has 16 residues. V dropped 5 bases and J dropped 6; count of bases not matched to a gene: 7. Germline V CDR1 and CDR2: SGHVS, FNYEAQ. This receptor was identified in a man aged 50-59 years in good health and CMV-seronegative. J is TRBJ2-2 and V is TRBV7-6; 12 nucleotides match TRBD1. Sequencing input: PBMCs. DNA for the CDR3: TGTGCCAGCAGCCCTCGGGGACAGGGGGCGGCCGGGGAGCTGTTTTTT. Translated: CASSPRGQGAAGELFF.